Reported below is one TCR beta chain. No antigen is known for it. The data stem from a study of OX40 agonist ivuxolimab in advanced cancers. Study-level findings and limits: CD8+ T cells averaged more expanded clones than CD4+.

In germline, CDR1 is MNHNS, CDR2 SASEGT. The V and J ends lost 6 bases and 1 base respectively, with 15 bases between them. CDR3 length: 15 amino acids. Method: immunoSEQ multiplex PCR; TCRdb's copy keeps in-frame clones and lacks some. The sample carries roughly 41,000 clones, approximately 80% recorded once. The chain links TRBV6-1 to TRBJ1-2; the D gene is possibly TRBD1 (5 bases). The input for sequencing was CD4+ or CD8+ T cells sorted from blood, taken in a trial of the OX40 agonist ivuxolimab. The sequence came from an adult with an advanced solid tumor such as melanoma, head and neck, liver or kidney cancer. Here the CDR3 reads CASSPQGSGNYGYTF. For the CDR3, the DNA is TGTGCCAGCAGCCCCCAGGGAAGTGGTAACTATGGCTACACCTTC.